The entry below gives a single TCR beta chain sequence along with its context. This specimen belongs to a study of blood T cell repertoires in COVID-19. Study background: There were acute and convalescent COVID-19 samples, and they came from the United States, Italy and Spain.

TCRdb's table, derived via immunoSEQ multiplex PCR, lists solely in-frame clones and lacks some. The data show about 55,000 clones, 75% to 95% seen once. The ends were cut back, 5 bases at V and 3 bases at J, with 11 bases in the middle. Germline-derived CDR1 and CDR2 are MDHEN and SYDVKM. This CDR3 comprises 14 residues. This TCR derives from an elderly man with acute or convalescent COVID-19. Material: peripheral blood. The rearrangement uses TRBV28 and TRBJ2-1, with TRBD2 as a possible D gene (7 bases). The DNA for the CDR3 is TGTGCCAGCAGTGTGGGGGGGCTCTACAATGAGCAGTTCTTC. Amino acids: CASSVGGLYNEQFF.